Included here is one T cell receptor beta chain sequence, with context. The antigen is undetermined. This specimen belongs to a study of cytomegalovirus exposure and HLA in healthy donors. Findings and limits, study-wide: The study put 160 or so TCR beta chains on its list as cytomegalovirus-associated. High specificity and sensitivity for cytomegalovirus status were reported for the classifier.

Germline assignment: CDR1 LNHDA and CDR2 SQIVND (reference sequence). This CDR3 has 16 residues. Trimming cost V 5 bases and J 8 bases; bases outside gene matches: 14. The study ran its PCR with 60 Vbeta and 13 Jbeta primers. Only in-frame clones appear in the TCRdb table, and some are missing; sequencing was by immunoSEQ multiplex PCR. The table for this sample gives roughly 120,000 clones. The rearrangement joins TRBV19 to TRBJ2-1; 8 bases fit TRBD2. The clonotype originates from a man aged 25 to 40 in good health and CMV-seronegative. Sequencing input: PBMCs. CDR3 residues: CASSYLRGTRNDEQFF. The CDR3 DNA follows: TGTGCCAGTAGTTACCTTAGGGGGACTAGAAACGATGAGCAGTTCTTC.